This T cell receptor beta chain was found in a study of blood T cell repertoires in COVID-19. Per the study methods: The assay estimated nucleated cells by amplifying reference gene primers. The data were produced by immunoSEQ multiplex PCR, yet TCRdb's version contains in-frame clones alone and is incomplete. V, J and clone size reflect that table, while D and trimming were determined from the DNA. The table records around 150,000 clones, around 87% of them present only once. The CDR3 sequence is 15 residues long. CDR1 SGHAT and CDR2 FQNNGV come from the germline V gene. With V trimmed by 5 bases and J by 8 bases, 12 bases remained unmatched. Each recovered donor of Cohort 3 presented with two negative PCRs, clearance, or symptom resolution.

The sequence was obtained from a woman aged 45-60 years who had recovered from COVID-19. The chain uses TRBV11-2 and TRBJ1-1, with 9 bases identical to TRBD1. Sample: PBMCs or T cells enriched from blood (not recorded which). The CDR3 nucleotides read TGTGCCAGCAGCAGGGCCGGGACAGGGACTCCAGAAGCTTTCTTT. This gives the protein CASSRAGTGTPEAFF.